The 30 T cell receptor beta chains below all came from one sample that was sequenced in a study of cytomegalovirus exposure and HLA in healthy donors (TCRdb year 2017). Library preparation used the immunoSEQ multiplex PCR assay. For the multiplex PCR, a mixture combining 60 forward primers for TCR Vbeta segments and 13 reverse primers for TCR Jbeta segments was used. The immuneACCESS repertoire file appears here via TCRdb, limited to in-frame rearrangements. These files lack a portion of the clones; in checked studies, under half of the deficit traces to unresolved V genes, and the cause of the others is not known. This sample has 150,000 to 200,000 clones in its table, and 80% to 85% of those were observed once. The top ten clonotypes cover about 6% of the sample. Sequencing was carried out using PBMCs. The receptors were sampled from a man in his forties in good health and CMV-seropositive.

This clone was seen once. This chain joins TRBV11-3 and TRBJ1-5, with D perhaps matching TRBD1 (6 bases). The germline gives CDR1 SGHNT, CDR2 YENEEA. Trimming shortened V by 5 bases and J by 7 bases, and 21 bases separated the two germline ends. The CDR3 is 16 residues long. The CDR3 loop reads CASSPRITGFFQPQHF. In nucleotides, the CDR3 is TGTGCCAGCAGCCCTCGAATCACAGGGTTTTTCCAGCCCCAGCATTTT.

This clone was detected a few times. The genes are TRBV4-3 and TRBJ2-2; D perhaps matches TRBD1 (6 bases). CDR3 size: 13 residues. The V end was cut by 2 bases, the J end by 7 bases, with 8 bases between. CDR1 is LGHNA and CDR2 is YSLEER in the germline V gene. DNA for the CDR3: TGCGCCAGCAGCCAATCCAGGGGCGGGGAGCTGTTTTTT. This codes for CASSQSRGGELFF.

J is TRBJ2-2 and V is TRBV25-1, with D perhaps TRBD2 (6 bases). Germline assignment: CDR1 MGHDK and CDR2 SYGVNS. The germline V and J ends were trimmed by 1 base and 6 bases, with 9 bases remaining between them. CDR3 length: 14 amino acids. The CDR3 nucleotides read TGTGCCAGCAGTGAATTAGGGACTTCCGGGGAGCTGTTTTTT. Translated: CASSELGTSGELFF. Looking up the rest from reference TRBV25-1 and TRBJ2-2 gives the full variable domain: EADIYQTPRYLVIGTGKKITLECSQTMGHDKMYWYQQDPGMELHLIHYSYGVNSTEKGDLSSESTVSRIRTEHFPLTLESARPSHTSQYLCASSELGTSGELFFGEGSRLTVL.

This clone was seen a handful of times. The chain couples TRBV7-3 to TRBJ1-2; 7 nucleotides line up with TRBD1. V shed 0 bases, J shed 6 bases, and the junction held 4 bases outside the gene matches. Germline assignment: CDR1 SGHTA and CDR2 FQGTGA. The CDR3 is 14 amino acids. Here the CDR3 DNA reads TGTGCCAGCAGCTTAACAGCAGGGGGGAATGGCTACACCTTC. Residues: CASSLTAGGNGYTF. Variable domain in full (rest from reference TRBV7-3 and TRBJ1-2): GAGVSQTPSNKVTEKGKYVELRCDPISGHTALYWYRQSLGQGPEFLIYFQGTGAADDSGLPNDRFFAVRPEGSVSTLKIQRTERGDSAVYLCASSLTAGGNGYTFGSGTRLTVV.

The chain carries TRBV2 and TRBJ2-5, with 7 bases aligning to TRBD2. Germline V gives CDR1 SNHLY, CDR2 FYNNEI. CDR3 size: 13 residues. V lost 7 bases, J lost 2 bases, and 4 bases stayed unmatched. CDR3 protein: CASNGGLQETQYF. CDR3 sequence (DNA): TGTGCCAGCAACGGGGGACTACAAGAGACCCAGTACTTC.

V and J are TRBV5-6 and TRBJ1-2, with 7 bases fitting TRBD1. V lost 4 bases to trimming and J lost 8 bases; unmatched junction nucleotides: 17. The CDR3 is 16 residues long. Looked up from germline, CDR1 is SGHDT and CDR2 is YYEEEE. As DNA, the CDR3 is TGTGCCAGCAGCCCGGAGGCCGCGACAGGGTTACCGGGCTACACCTTC. Residues: CASSPEAATGLPGYTF.

A note on this clone: Other DNA sequences in this sample translate to the same CDR3. J is TRBJ2-3 and V is TRBV7-3; unclear D gene. Trimming cost V 5 bases and J 0 bases, with 3 bases left between them. Germline V gene data show CDR1 as SGHTA and CDR2 as FQGTGA. The length of the CDR3 is 12 residues. The CDR3 DNA reads TGTGCCAGCAGCACTAGCACAGATACGCAGTATTTT. Residues: CASSTSTDTQYF.

The chain employs TRBV5-1 and TRBJ1-3; D unclear. Germline loops: CDR1 SGHRS, CDR2 YFSETQ. V was pared by 0 bases and J by 4 bases, with 5 bases between. The CDR3 consists of 13 residues. CDR3 nucleotide sequence: TGCGCCAGCAGCTTGGGCCAGGGAAACACCATATATTTT. Translated: CASSLGQGNTIYF.

The V gene is TRBV5-4, the J gene TRBJ2-7, with 7 bases identical to TRBD1. CDR1 is SGHNT and CDR2 is YYREEE in the germline V gene (reference sequence). The CDR3 is made up of 14 amino acids. The junction had 6 bases not matched to a gene; V was cut back by 3 bases and J by 3 bases. The CDR3: CASSWQGQDYEQYF. The CDR3 coding sequence is TGTGCCAGCAGCTGGCAAGGACAGGACTACGAGCAGTACTTC.

The chain has TRBV4-3 and TRBJ1-1; a weak D match, TRBD1 (5 bases). V shed 4 bases and J shed 5 bases, with 17 bases lying between them. The CDR3 loop spans 15 amino acids. Germline assignment: CDR1 LGHNA and CDR2 YSLEER. Written as DNA, the CDR3 is TGCGCCAGCAGCCCAGGCGACAGCGTGAGGACTGAAGCTTTCTTT. This translates into CASSPGDSVRTEAFF.

The chain recombines TRBV9 with TRBJ2-3; 7 bases agree with TRBD1. This CDR3 is 16 amino acids long. Germline lookup yields CDR1 SGDLS and CDR2 YYNGEE. V lost 2 bases to trimming and J lost 2 bases; unmatched junction nucleotides: 8. The CDR3 DNA reads as TGTGCCAGCAGCGTTAAACGGGACAGCCTCACAGATACGCAGTATTTT. Translating it yields CASSVKRDSLTDTQYF.

The genes are TRBV29-1 and TRBJ2-7; D may be TRBD1 (6 bases). There are 12 residues in the CDR3. Germline CDR1 SQVTM, CDR2 ANQGSEA. V was trimmed by 4 bases and J by 6 bases, leaving 13 bases between them. Here the CDR3 reads CSVAQGEGEQYF. In DNA, the CDR3 is TGCAGCGTTGCACAGGGAGAGGGCGAGCAGTACTTC.

The chain carries TRBV5-6 and TRBJ2-1; D ambiguous. V was shortened by 2 bases and J by 8 bases, with 8 bases between the two germline ends. The CDR3 is made up of 12 amino acids. Per germline, CDR1 SGHDT and CDR2 YYEEEE. The CDR3 DNA reads as TGTGCCAGCAGCTTAAGCTATCATGAGCAGTTCTTC. Its translation is CASSLSYHEQFF.

The rearrangement uses TRBV29-1 and TRBJ1-3; D may be TRBD1 (6 bases). The CDR3 contains 14 residues. V was pared by 5 bases and J by 9 bases, with 20 bases between. The germline V gene encodes CDR1 SQVTM and CDR2 ANQGSEA. The CDR3 coding sequence is TGCAGCGTTAAACTAGGGGGAACCTTCGGCACCATATATTTT. It is translated as CSVKLGGTFGTIYF.

This sequence joins TRBV10-3 and TRBJ2-1; weak D call: TRBD1 (5 bases). Germline V gene sequence: CDR1 ENHRY, CDR2 SYGVKD. V was cut by 0 bases and J by 10 bases, with 13 bases left in between. This CDR3 region has 14 residues. CDR3 loop: CAISESTGIGEQFF. DNA for the CDR3: TGTGCCATCAGTGAGTCCACAGGTATAGGGGAGCAGTTCTTC.

The chain uses TRBV28 and TRBJ1-2; D remains unclear. The CDR3 consists of 13 residues. Per the germline V gene, CDR1 is MDHEN and CDR2 is SYDVKM. Trimming removed 2 bases at V and 8 bases at J, with 12 bases between. CDR3 DNA: TGTGCCAGCAGTTTAAGTCTGACAAGGGGCTACACCTTC. It translates to CASSLSLTRGYTF.

The rearrangement uses TRBV27 and TRBJ1-2; TRBD1 matches at 12 bases. Trimming removed 5 bases from V and 13 bases from J; junction bases left unmatched: 5. This CDR3 comprises 12 residues. Germline lookup yields CDR1 MNHEY and CDR2 SMNVEV (reference sequence). The CDR3 spells CASSLGQGALTF. In DNA form, the CDR3 reads TGTGCCAGCAGTCTGGGACAGGGGGCGCTCACCTTC.

V gene TRBV11-3 combines with J gene TRBJ2-7; 8 bases align to TRBD1. The CDR3 is 13 residues long. The junction had 4 bases not matched to a gene; V was cut back by 6 bases and J by 3 bases. Germline CDR1 is SGHNT and CDR2 is YENEEA. The CDR3 reads CASSTGGGYEQYF. In DNA, the CDR3 is TGTGCCAGCAGTACAGGGGGAGGCTACGAGCAGTACTTC.

The chain carries TRBV6-1 and TRBJ2-7; 8 bases match TRBD1. J lost 5 bases, V lost 7 bases, and 10 bases had no gene match. Germline CDR1 reads MNHNS; CDR2 reads SASEGT. This CDR3 has 14 residues. In DNA, the CDR3 is TGTGCCAGCAAACTGACAGGGGCGTCCAACGAGCAGTACTTC. It yields the protein CASKLTGASNEQYF.

The rearrangement joins TRBV4-3 to TRBJ2-7; a possible D gene is TRBD2 (6 bases). The germline CDR1 and CDR2 sequences are LGHNA and YSLEER. Trimming took off 4 bases at V and 3 bases at J, with 28 bases between the two ends. The CDR3 is 19 residues long. The CDR3 nucleotides are TGCGCCAGCAGCCTAAGGGACTTGATTTTGGCAGGGAGTCTCTACGAGCAGTACTTC. This codes for CASSLRDLILAGSLYEQYF.

This chain links TRBV9 with TRBJ2-2; TRBD2 agrees at 10 bases. The ends lost 2 bases at V and 4 bases at J; junction bases unmatched: 2. The CDR3 spans 15 residues. CDR1 and CDR2 (germline): SGDLS, YYNGEE. In DNA, the CDR3 is TGTGCCAGCAGCGTTTTAGCGGGGGGCACCGGGGAGCTGTTTTTT. This codes for CASSVLAGGTGELFF.

The chain couples TRBV5-1 to TRBJ1-6; no clear D gene. V was clipped by 0 bases and J by 9 bases, with 10 bases between them. The germline gives CDR1 SGHRS, CDR2 YFSETQ. The CDR3 is 14 amino acids. CDR3 DNA sequence: TGCGCCAGCAGCTTGGATTCGGTACGTTCACCCCTCCACTTT. It encodes CASSLDSVRSPLHF.

The genes are TRBV7-3 and TRBJ1-1, with D possibly matching TRBD1 (5 bases). The V gene lost 6 bases and the J gene lost 3 bases, with 14 bases spanning the gap. The length of the CDR3 is 14 residues. CDR1 is SGHTA, CDR2 FQGTGA, per germline. The DNA of the CDR3 is TGTGCCAGCAGTACCGGGGGAGGGGACACTGAAGCTTTCTTT. This gives the protein CASSTGGGDTEAFF.

This clone has just one count. CDR3 nucleotides: TGTGCCAGCAGTGTGACTAGCGGGGGGCCGGGGGATACGCAGTATTTT. Its translation: CASSVTSGGPGDTQYF. This chain joins TRBV27 and TRBJ2-3; TRBD2 aligns across 13 bases. V trimming: 5 bases; J trimming: 6 bases; junction bases outside the gene matches: 8. This CDR3 region has 16 residues. Germline CDR1 and CDR2: MNHEY and SMNVEV (reference sequence).

This rearrangement joins TRBV28 to TRBJ2-7; the D gene is possibly TRBD2 (6 bases). From germline, CDR1 is MDHEN and CDR2 SYDVKM. There are 14 residues in the CDR3. V lost 2 bases and J 4 bases, leaving 12 bases between the germline ends. The CDR3 sequence: CASSLTRGPYEQYF. The CDR3 DNA reads as TGTGCCAGCAGTTTAACGCGGGGCCCGTACGAGCAGTACTTC. Full variable domain (missing parts from reference TRBV28 and TRBJ2-7): DVKVTQSSRYLVKRTGEKVFLECVQDMDHENMFWYRQDPGLGLRLIYFSYDVKMKEKGDIPEGYSVSREKKERFSLILESASTNQTSMYLCASSLTRGPYEQYFGPGTRLTVT.

This clone was seen a handful of times. The chain has TRBV5-4 and TRBJ2-3, with 8 bases lining up with TRBD1. Germline CDR1 is SGHNT and CDR2 is YYREEE (reference sequence). V was clipped by 5 bases and J by 3 bases; unmatched bases: 5. There are 14 residues in the CDR3. The CDR3 sequence is CASSHRQGTDTQYF. The CDR3 DNA sequence: TGTGCCAGCAGTCACAGACAGGGGACAGATACGCAGTATTTT.

CDR3 DNA: TGTGCCAGCAGCGTCAGGGGAACTGGAAACACCATATATTTT. Translation: CASSVRGTGNTIYF. The rearrangement joins TRBV9 to TRBJ1-3, with D possibly being TRBD1 (6 bases). Germline lookup yields CDR1 SGDLS and CDR2 YYNGEE. Trimming pared 2 bases from V and 2 bases from J, leaving 8 bases between. The CDR3 runs to 14 residues.

CDR3 in amino acids: CASRVPGQGRGYTF. Written as DNA, the CDR3 is TGTGCCAGTAGAGTTCCGGGACAGGGTCGCGGCTACACCTTC. The genes are TRBV19 and TRBJ1-2, with 9 bases identical to TRBD1. V was pared by 6 bases and J by 8 bases, with 10 bases of the junction left unmatched. The CDR3 consists of 14 residues. Germline CDR1 LNHDA, CDR2 SQIVND (reference sequence).

V gene TRBV11-3 combines with J gene TRBJ2-1, with D possibly TRBD2 on 7 matching bases. The CDR3 loop spans 17 amino acids. V was cut by 5 bases and J by 0 bases, with 17 bases left in between. Germline-derived CDR1 and CDR2 are SGHNT and YENEEA. The CDR3 sequence is CASSPEGGRSSYNEQFF. The CDR3 nucleotides are TGTGCCAGCAGCCCAGAGGGGGGGCGGAGCTCCTACAATGAGCAGTTCTTC.

V is TRBV7-9 and J is TRBJ2-7, with D possibly matching TRBD2 (6 bases). The CDR3 contains 18 residues. Germline lookup yields CDR1 SEHNR and CDR2 FQNEAQ (reference sequence). V was clipped by 4 bases and J by 3 bases, with 25 bases between them. CDR3 nucleotide sequence: TGTGCCAGCAGCTCCCGAAACCAAACTAGCCGGGGTAACTACGAGCAGTACTTC. It codes for CASSSRNQTSRGNYEQYF.